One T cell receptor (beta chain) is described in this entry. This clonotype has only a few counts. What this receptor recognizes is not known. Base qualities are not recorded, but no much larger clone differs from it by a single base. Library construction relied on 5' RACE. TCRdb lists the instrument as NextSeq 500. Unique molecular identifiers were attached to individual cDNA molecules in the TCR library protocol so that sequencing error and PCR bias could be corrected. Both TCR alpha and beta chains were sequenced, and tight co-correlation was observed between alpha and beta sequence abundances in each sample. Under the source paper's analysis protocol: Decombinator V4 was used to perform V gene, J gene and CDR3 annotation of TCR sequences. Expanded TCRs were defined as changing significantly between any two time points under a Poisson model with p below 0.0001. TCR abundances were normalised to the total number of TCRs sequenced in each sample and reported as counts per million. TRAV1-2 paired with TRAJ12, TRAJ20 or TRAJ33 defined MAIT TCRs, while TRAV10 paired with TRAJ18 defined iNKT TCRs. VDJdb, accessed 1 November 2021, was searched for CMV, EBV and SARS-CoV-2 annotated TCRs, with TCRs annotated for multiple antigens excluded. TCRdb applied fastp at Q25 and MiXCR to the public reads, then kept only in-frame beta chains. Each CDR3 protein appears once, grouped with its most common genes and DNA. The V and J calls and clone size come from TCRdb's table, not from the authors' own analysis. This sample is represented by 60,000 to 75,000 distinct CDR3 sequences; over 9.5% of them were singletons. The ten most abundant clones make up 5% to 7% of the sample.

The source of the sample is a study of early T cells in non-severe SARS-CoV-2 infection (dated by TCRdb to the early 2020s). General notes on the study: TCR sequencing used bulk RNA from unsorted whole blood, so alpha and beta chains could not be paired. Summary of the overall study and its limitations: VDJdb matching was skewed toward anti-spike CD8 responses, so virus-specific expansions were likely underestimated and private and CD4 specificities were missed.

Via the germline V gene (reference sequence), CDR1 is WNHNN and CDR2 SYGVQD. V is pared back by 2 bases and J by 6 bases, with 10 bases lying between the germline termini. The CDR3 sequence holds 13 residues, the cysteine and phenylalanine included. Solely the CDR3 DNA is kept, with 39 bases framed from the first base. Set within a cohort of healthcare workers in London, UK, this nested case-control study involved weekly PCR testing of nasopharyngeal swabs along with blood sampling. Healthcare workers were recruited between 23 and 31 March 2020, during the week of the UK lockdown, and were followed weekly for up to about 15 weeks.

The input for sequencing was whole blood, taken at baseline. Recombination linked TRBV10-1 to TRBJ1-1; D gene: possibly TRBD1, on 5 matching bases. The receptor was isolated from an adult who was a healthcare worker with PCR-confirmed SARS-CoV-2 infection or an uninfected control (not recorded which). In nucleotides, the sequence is TGCGCCAGCAGTGAGCCTCCGGGGGCTGAAGCTTTCTTT. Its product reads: CASSEPPGAEAFF.